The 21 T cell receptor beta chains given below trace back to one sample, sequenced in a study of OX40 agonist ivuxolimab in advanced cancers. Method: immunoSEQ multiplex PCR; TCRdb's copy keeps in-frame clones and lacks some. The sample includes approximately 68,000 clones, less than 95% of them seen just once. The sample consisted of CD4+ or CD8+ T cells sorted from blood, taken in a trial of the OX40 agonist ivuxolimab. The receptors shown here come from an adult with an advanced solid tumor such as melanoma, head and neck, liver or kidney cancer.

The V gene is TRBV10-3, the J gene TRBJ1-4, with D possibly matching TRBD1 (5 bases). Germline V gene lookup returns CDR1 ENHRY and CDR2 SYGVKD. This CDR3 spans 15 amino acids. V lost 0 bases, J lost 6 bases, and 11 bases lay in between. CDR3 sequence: CAISESAPRDEKLFF. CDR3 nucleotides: TGTGCCATCAGTGAGTCAGCTCCCAGGGATGAAAAACTGTTTTTT.

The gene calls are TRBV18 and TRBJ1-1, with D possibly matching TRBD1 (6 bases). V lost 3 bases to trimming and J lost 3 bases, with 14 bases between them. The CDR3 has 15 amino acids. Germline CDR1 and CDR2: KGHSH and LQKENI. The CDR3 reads CASSPLQGRYTEAFF. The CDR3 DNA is TGTGCCAGCTCACCTCTTCAGGGGCGTTACACTGAAGCTTTCTTT.

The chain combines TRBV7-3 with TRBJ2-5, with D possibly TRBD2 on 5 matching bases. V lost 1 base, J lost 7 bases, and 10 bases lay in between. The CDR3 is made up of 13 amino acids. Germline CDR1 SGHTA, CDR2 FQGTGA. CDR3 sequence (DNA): TGTGCCAGCAGCTTAAGTGAAGGGAGGACCCAGTACTTC. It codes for CASSLSEGRTQYF.

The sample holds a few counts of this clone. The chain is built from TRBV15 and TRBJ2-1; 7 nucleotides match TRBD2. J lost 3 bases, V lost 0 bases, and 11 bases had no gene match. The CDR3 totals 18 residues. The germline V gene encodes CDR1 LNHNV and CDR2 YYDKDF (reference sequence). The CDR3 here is CATSRELGGSSVYNEQFF. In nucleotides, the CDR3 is TGTGCCACCAGCAGAGAGTTAGGCGGGAGTTCAGTCTACAATGAGCAGTTCTTC. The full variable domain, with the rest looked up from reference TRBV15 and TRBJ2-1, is DAMVIQNPRYQVTQFGKPVTLSCSQTLNHNVMYWYQQKSSQAPKLLFHYYDKDFNNEADTPDNFQSRRPNTSFCFLDIRSPGLGDTAMYLCATSRELGGSSVYNEQFFGPGTRLTVL.

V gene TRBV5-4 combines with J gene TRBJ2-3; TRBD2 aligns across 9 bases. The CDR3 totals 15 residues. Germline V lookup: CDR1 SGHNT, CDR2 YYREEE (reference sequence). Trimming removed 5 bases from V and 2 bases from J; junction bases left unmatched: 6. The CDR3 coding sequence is TGTGCCAGCAGACGCCGGACTAGCGTCACAGATACGCAGTATTTT. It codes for CASRRRTSVTDTQYF.

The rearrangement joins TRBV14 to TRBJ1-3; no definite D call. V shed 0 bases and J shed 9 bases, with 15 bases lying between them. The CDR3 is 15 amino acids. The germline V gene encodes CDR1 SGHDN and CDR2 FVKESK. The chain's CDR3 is CASSQDQDMSRTIYF. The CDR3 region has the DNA TGTGCCAGCAGCCAAGATCAAGATATGTCTCGCACCATATATTTT.

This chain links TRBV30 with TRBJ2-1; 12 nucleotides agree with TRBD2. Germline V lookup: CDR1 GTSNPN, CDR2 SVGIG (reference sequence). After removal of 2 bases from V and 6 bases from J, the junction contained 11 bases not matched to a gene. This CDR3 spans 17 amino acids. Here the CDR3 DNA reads TGTGCCTGGAGTCGGAGGCTAGCGGGGGGGCGAGTCAATGAGCAGTTCTTC. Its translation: CAWSRRLAGGRVNEQFF. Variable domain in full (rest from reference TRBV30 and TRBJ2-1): SQTIHQWPATLVQPVGSPLSLECTVEGTSNPNLYWYRQAAGRGLQLLFYSVGIGQISSEVPQNLSASRPQDRQFILSSKKLLLSDSGFYLCAWSRRLAGGRVNEQFFGPGTRLTVL.

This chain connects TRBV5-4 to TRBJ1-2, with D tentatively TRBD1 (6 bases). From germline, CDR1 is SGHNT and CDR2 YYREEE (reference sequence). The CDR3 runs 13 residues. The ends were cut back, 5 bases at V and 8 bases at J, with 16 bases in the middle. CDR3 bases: TGTGCCAGCAGGGTGGTGGGGGCCTACGGCTACACCTTC. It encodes CASRVVGAYGYTF.

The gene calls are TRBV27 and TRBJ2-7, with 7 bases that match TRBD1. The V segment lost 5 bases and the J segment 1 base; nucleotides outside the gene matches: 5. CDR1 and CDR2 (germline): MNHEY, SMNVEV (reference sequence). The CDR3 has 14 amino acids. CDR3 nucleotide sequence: TGTGCCAGCAGTCTCGACAGGGTGTCCTACGAGCAGTACTTC. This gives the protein CASSLDRVSYEQYF.

The CDR3: CASSTALTGKGEKLFF. DNA for the CDR3: TGTGCCAGCAGCACCGCGCTGACGGGGAAAGGGGAAAAACTGTTTTTT. The V and J genes are TRBV2 and TRBJ1-4; D not certain. The CDR3 totals 16 residues. Trimming took off 6 bases at V and 8 bases at J, with 22 bases between the two ends. The germline CDR1 and CDR2 sequences are SNHLY and FYNNEI.

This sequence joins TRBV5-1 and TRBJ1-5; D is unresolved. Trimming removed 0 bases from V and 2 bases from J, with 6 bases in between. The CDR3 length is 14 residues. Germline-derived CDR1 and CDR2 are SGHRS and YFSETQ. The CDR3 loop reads CASSLVGGNQPQHF. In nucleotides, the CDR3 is TGCGCCAGCAGCTTGGTGGGAGGCAATCAGCCCCAGCATTTT.

For the CDR3, the DNA is TGCGCCAGCAGCGCACATCAGGGTTATAATGAAAAACTGTTTTTT. As protein: CASSAHQGYNEKLFF. J is TRBJ1-4 and V is TRBV5-1; D is possibly TRBD1 (5 bases). CDR3 size: 15 residues. Germline assignment: CDR1 SGHRS and CDR2 YFSETQ. The V end was cut by 4 bases, the J end by 4 bases, with 14 bases between.

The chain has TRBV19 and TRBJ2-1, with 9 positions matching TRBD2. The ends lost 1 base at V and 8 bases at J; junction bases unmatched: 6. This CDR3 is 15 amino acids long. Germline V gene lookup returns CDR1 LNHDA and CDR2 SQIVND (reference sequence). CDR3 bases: TGTGCCAGTAGTATAGCAAGCGGGAGGAGGGATGAGCAGTTCTTC. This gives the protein CASSIASGRRDEQFF.

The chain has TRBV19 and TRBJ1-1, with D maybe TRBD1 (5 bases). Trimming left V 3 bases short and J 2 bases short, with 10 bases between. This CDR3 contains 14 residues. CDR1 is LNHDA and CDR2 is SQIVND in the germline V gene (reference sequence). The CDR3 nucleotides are TGTGCCAGTAGTATCCAGGGTGGAAACACTGAAGCTTTCTTT. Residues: CASSIQGGNTEAFF.

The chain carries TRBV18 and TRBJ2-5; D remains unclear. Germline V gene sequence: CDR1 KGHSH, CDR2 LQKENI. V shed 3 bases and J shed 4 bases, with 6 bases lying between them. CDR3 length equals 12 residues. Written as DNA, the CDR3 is TGTGCCAGCTCACCTTCGACAGAGACCCAGTACTTC. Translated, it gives CASSPSTETQYF. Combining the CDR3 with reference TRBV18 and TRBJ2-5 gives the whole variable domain NAGVMQNPRHLVRRRGQEARLRCSPMKGHSHVYWYRQLPEEGLKFMVYLQKENIIDESGMPKERFSAEFPKEGPSILRIQQVVRGDSAAYFCASSPSTETQYFGPGTRLLVL.

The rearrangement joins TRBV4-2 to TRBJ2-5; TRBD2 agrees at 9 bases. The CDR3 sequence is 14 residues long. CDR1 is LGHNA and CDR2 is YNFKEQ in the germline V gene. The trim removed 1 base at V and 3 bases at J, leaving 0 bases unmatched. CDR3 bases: TGTGCCAGCAGCCAAGTAGCGGGGGAAGAGACCCAGTACTTC. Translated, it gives CASSQVAGEETQYF.

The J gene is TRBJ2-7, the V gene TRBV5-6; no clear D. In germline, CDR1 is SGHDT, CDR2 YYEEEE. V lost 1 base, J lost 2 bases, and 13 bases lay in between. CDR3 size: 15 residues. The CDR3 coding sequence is TGTGCCAGCAGCTTGTATATCCGGGTTCCCTACGAGCAGTACTTC. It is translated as CASSLYIRVPYEQYF.

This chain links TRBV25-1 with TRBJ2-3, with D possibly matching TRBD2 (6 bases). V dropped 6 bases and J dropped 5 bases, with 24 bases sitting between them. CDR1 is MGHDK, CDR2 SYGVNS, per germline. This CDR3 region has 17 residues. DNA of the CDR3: TGTGCCAGCAGCCAACAACCGGGACTTGGGTTAGGAGATACGCAGTATTTT. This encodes CASSQQPGLGLGDTQYF.

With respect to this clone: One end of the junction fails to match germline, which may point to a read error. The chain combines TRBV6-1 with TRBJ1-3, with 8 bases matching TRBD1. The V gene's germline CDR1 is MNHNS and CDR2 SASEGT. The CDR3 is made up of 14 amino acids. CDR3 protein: CVSKDRATGNTIYF. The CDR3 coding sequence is TGTGTCAGCAAGGACAGGGCCACTGGAAACACCATATATTTT.

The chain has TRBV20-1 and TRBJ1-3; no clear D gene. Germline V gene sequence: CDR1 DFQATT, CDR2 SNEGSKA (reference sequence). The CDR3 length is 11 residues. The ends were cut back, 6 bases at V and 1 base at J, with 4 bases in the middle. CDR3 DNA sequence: TGCAGTGCCAGATCTGGAAACACCATATATTTT. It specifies CSARSGNTIYF.

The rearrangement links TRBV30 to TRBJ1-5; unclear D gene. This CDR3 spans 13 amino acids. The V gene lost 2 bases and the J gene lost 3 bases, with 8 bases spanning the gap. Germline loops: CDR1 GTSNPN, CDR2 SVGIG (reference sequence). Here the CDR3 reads CAWSRQDNQPQHF. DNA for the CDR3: TGTGCCTGGAGTAGACAAGACAATCAGCCCCAGCATTTT.